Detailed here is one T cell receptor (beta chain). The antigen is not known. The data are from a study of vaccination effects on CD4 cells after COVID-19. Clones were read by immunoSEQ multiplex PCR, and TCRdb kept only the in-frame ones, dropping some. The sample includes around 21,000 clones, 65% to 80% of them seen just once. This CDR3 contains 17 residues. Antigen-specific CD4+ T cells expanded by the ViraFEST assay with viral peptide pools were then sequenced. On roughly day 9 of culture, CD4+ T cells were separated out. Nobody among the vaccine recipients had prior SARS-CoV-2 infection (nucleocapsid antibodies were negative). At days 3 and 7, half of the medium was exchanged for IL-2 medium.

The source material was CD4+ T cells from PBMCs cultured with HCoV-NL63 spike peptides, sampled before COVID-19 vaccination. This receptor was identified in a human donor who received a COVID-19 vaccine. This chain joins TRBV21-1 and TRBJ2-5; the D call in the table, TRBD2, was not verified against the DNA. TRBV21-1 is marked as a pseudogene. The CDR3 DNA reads TGTGCCAGCAGCGCTTTGACTAGCGGGAGAACCCAAGAGACCCAGTACTTC. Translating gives CASSALTSGRTQETQYF.